The 3 T cell receptor beta chains presented below share a single source sample, sequenced in a study of T cells expressing NK-cell markers. For each CDR3 protein, TCRdb gives one entry from its re-call of the 5' RACE reads, without DNA. Recorded for this sample: some 440,000 distinct CDR3 sequences. The sample comprised blood T cells: a sorted CD56 or NKG2C T cell subset, CD4+ or CD8+ T cells, or bulk PBMC T cells (not recorded which). The origin of the receptors is a woman in her forties or fifties in good health.

This sequence joins TRBV10-2 and TRBJ1-4; TCRdb picks TRBD1, but there is no DNA to check that call. Looked up from germline, CDR1 is WSHSY and CDR2 is SAAADI. The CDR3 has 14 amino acids. This CDR3 is CASRDGTTNEKLFF.

This sequence joins TRBV6-1 and TRBJ2-2; TCRdb designates TRBD1, a call that cannot be tested without DNA. Germline CDR1 MNHNS, CDR2 SASEGT. The CDR3 is 15 residues long. The chain's CDR3 is CASRGRAAVAGELFF.

The rearrangement links TRBV11-2 to TRBJ2-1; the D call of TRBD2 rests on TCRdb alone, since no DNA is present to check it. The CDR3 covers 16 residues. CDR1 and CDR2 from the germline V gene are SGHAT and FQNNGV. CDR3 in amino acids: CASSLGPSGKYNEQFF.